The rows below give T cell receptor beta chains drawn from one sample of a study of vaccination effects on CD4 cells after COVID-19. Sequencing was performed with immunoSEQ multiplex PCR; in TCRdb, only in-frame clones are kept and a portion is missing. The sample lists around 35,000 clones, 65% to 80% occurring once. No antigen is known for these receptors. Here the sequenced sample was CD4+ T cells from PBMCs cultured without peptide, taken before COVID-19 vaccination. The receptors shown here come from a human donor who received a COVID-19 vaccine. Both conserved end residues are part of each CDR3. D genes are given only for firm matches. Size is stated for part of the rows, as once, few or many counts, or as a class when the clone is expanded.

clone_size: .
d_call: TRBD2
j_call: TRBJ2-3
v_call: TRBV15
cdr3_nt: TGTGCCACCAGCAGTAGTTGGGACTACCCTCAGCTAAGCACAGATACGCAGTATTTT
cdr3_aa: CATSSSWDYPQLSTDTQYF

clone_size: .
d_call: .
j_call: TRBJ2-2
v_call: TRBV10-2
cdr3_nt: TGCGCCAGCAGCACCGGGACCGACACCGGGGAGCTGTTTTTT
cdr3_aa: CASSTGTDTGELFF

clone_size: .
d_call: TRBD1
j_call: TRBJ1-5
v_call: TRBV7-2
cdr3_nt: TGTGCCAGCAGCCCCGGGACAGGGATGGCTCAGCCCCAGCATTTT
cdr3_aa: CASSPGTGMAQPQHF

clone_size: .
d_call: .
j_call: TRBJ2-7
v_call: TRBV6-2/TRBV6-3
cdr3_nt: TGTGCCAGCAGTCGCAGGGGCGCAGGCGCCTACGAGCAGTACTTC
cdr3_aa: CASSRRGAGAYEQYF

clone_size: few
d_call: .
j_call: TRBJ1-2
v_call: TRBV5-4
cdr3_nt: TGTGCCAGCAGCTTGGGCTCAGGGTACGGCTACACCTTC
cdr3_aa: CASSLGSGYGYTF

clone_size: .
d_call: TRBD2
j_call: TRBJ2-1
v_call: TRBV7-2
cdr3_nt: TGTGCCAGCAGCTGGTCGGGACTAGCGGTTCCCTCCTACAATGAGCAGTTCTTC
cdr3_aa: CASSWSGLAVPSYNEQFF

clone_size: .
d_call: .
j_call: TRBJ2-5
v_call: TRBV2
cdr3_nt: TGTGCCAGCAGTGAAGAGGACCTACCCAGGGGGACCCAGTACTTC
cdr3_aa: CASSEEDLPRGTQYF

clone_size: .
d_call: .
j_call: TRBJ1-5
v_call: TRBV5-4
cdr3_nt: TGTGCCAGCAGCTTGGGACAGTTACATCAGCCCCAGCATTTT
cdr3_aa: CASSLGQLHQPQHF

clone_size: .
d_call: TRBD2
j_call: TRBJ2-7
v_call: TRBV28
cdr3_nt: TGTGCCAGCAGTTTAGCGGGAGCGGCCTCCTACGAGCAGTACTTC
cdr3_aa: CASSLAGAASYEQYF

clone_size: .
d_call: TRBD1
j_call: TRBJ1-2
v_call: TRBV15
cdr3_nt: TGTGCCACCAGCCACCCCTACAGGGGGCATAACTATGGCTACACCTTC
cdr3_aa: CATSHPYRGHNYGYTF

clone_size: .
d_call: TRBD1
j_call: TRBJ2-7
v_call: TRBV2
cdr3_nt: TGTGCCAGCAGCAGGGGACAGGCAGCTACGTACGAGCAGTACTTC
cdr3_aa: CASSRGQAATYEQYF

clone_size: .
d_call: .
j_call: TRBJ2-7
v_call: TRBV30
cdr3_nt: TGTGCCTGGAGTGTGTCTTCATACGAGCAGTACTTC
cdr3_aa: CAWSVSSYEQYF

clone_size: once
d_call: TRBD1
j_call: TRBJ1-1
v_call: TRBV19
cdr3_nt: TGTGCCAGTAGTACCCGGGACAGGGGTACCCTCGCTGAAGCTTTCTTT
cdr3_aa: CASSTRDRGTLAEAFF

clone_size: .
d_call: TRBD1
j_call: TRBJ2-7
v_call: TRBV6-5
cdr3_nt: TGTGCCAGCAGAATGGGACAGGGGCGCTACGAGCAGTACTTC
cdr3_aa: CASRMGQGRYEQYF

clone_size: .
d_call: TRBD2
j_call: TRBJ2-7
v_call: TRBV3-1/TRBV3-2
cdr3_nt: TGTGCCAGCAGCCAAGGTCCAGCGGGAGAGAACGAGCAGTACTTC
cdr3_aa: CASSQGPAGENEQYF

clone_size: .
d_call: .
j_call: TRBJ1-3
v_call: TRBV4-2
cdr3_nt: TGTGCCAGCAGCCAAGTAGGTGGGGTTAAGGGACGGGGTGGGAATGCAAACACCATATATTTT
cdr3_aa: CASSQVGGVKGRGGNANTIYF

clone_size: .
d_call: TRBD1
j_call: TRBJ1-2
v_call: TRBV6-1
cdr3_nt: TGTGCCAGCAGTGGGGGGACAGGGGGCGTTGTCGACCACTACACCTTC
cdr3_aa: CASSGGTGGVVDHYTF

clone_size: once
d_call: .
j_call: TRBJ1-5
v_call: TRBV27
cdr3_nt: TGTGCCAGCATCCTGCGGGCAGGGCGCTATAGCAATCAGCCCCAGCATTTT
cdr3_aa: CASILRAGRYSNQPQHF

clone_size: .
d_call: TRBD1
j_call: TRBJ2-6
v_call: TRBV19
cdr3_nt: TGTGCCAGTAGTATGACCGGACAGGGTGGCAACGTCCTGACTTTC
cdr3_aa: CASSMTGQGGNVLTF

clone_size: few
d_call: TRBD1
j_call: TRBJ2-2
v_call: TRBV5-1
cdr3_nt: TGCGCCAGCAGCTCAGGGGGCTTCGAAACCGGGGAGCTGTTTTTT
cdr3_aa: CASSSGGFETGELFF

clone_size: .
d_call: TRBD1
j_call: TRBJ1-5
v_call: TRBV28
cdr3_nt: TGTGCCAGCAGCCCAACCGGGACAGGGAATGGTCAGCCCCAGCATTTT
cdr3_aa: CASSPTGTGNGQPQHF

clone_size: .
d_call: TRBD1
j_call: TRBJ2-7
v_call: TRBV5-1
cdr3_nt: TGCGCCAGCATGGAGAGGGCCGGGACAGGGGGCCGCGAGCAGTACTTC
cdr3_aa: CASMERAGTGGREQYF

clone_size: .
d_call: TRBD1
j_call: TRBJ1-2
v_call: TRBV6-1
cdr3_nt: TGTGCCAGCAGTGAATGGACAGGAGCTAACTATGGCTACACCTTC
cdr3_aa: CASSEWTGANYGYTF

clone_size: .
d_call: .
j_call: TRBJ1-2
v_call: TRBV27
cdr3_nt: TGTGCCAGCAGTTCAAACAGCTACTCGGAGGGCTACACCTTC
cdr3_aa: CASSSNSYSEGYTF

clone_size: once
d_call: TRBD1
j_call: TRBJ1-2
v_call: TRBV6-5
cdr3_nt: TGTGCCAGCAGTTCAGACAGGGTCTTCTATGGCTACACCTTC
cdr3_aa: CASSSDRVFYGYTF

clone_size: few
d_call: .
j_call: TRBJ2-1
v_call: TRBV5-4
cdr3_nt: TGTGCCAGCAGCTTGTCCGGGACTCGCCAAAACGAGCAGTTCTTC
cdr3_aa: CASSLSGTRQNEQFF

clone_size: .
d_call: .
j_call: TRBJ2-7
v_call: TRBV6-1
cdr3_nt: TGTGCCAGCAGTGAAAGGGACACGAGCTCCTACGAGCAGTACTTC
cdr3_aa: CASSERDTSSYEQYF

clone_size: .
d_call: TRBD1
j_call: TRBJ1-2
v_call: TRBV6-6
cdr3_nt: TGTGCCAGCAGTCCCGGGACAGAGTATGGCTACACCTTC
cdr3_aa: CASSPGTEYGYTF

clone_size: .
d_call: TRBD1
j_call: TRBJ2-2
v_call: TRBV7-8
cdr3_nt: TGTGCCAGCAGCTTAGCGCCTAGGCGTTTGGCAGGGGGCGCCGGGGAGCTGTTTTTT
cdr3_aa: CASSLAPRRLAGGAGELFF

clone_size: .
d_call: .
j_call: TRBJ2-1
v_call: TRBV19
cdr3_nt: TGTGCCAGTAGTGTAGGTGGGCTCGGCTCCTACAATGAGCAGTTCTTC
cdr3_aa: CASSVGGLGSYNEQFF

clone_size: few
d_call: .
j_call: TRBJ1-5
v_call: TRBV27
cdr3_nt: TGTGCCAGCAGTTCCGAGGGCAGGAACAATCAGCCCCAGCATTTT
cdr3_aa: CASSSEGRNNQPQHF

clone_size: .
d_call: .
j_call: TRBJ1-1
v_call: TRBV19
cdr3_nt: TGTGCCAGTAGTACAGGGTTGAGCACTGAAGCTTTCTTT
cdr3_aa: CASSTGLSTEAFF

clone_size: .
d_call: .
j_call: TRBJ2-3
v_call: TRBV7-2
cdr3_nt: TGTGCCAGCAACAGGCCAGGGGGCACAGATACGCAGTATTTT
cdr3_aa: CASNRPGGTDTQYF

clone_size: few
d_call: .
j_call: TRBJ1-6
v_call: TRBV7-9
cdr3_nt: TGTGCCAGCAGCTTAAGGAACGCCGGACGGCTTAATTCACCCCTCCACTTT
cdr3_aa: CASSLRNAGRLNSPLHF

clone_size: .
d_call: .
j_call: TRBJ2-4
v_call: TRBV30
cdr3_nt: TGTGCCCGGGGCATGGGGGGCGGTCAGTACTTC
cdr3_aa: CARGMGGGQYF

clone_size: .
d_call: .
j_call: TRBJ1-1
v_call: TRBV28
cdr3_nt: TGTGCCAGCAGTTTTACGTCCGACGTCACTGAAGCTTTCTTT
cdr3_aa: CASSFTSDVTEAFF

clone_size: .
d_call: .
j_call: TRBJ1-1
v_call: TRBV9
cdr3_nt: TGTGCCAGCAGCCCTGTACAGACTGTGAACACTGAAGCTTTCTTT
cdr3_aa: CASSPVQTVNTEAFF

clone_size: .
d_call: TRBD2
j_call: TRBJ2-2
v_call: TRBV6-1
cdr3_nt: TGTGCCAGCAGTGAGGGACTAGCTAGGTCCGGGGAGCTGTTTTTT
cdr3_aa: CASSEGLARSGELFF

clone_size: .
d_call: .
j_call: TRBJ1-6
v_call: TRBV28
cdr3_nt: TGTGCCAGCAGTTTAACCACAAATAATTCACCCCTCCACTTT
cdr3_aa: CASSLTTNNSPLHF

clone_size: .
d_call: .
j_call: TRBJ1-2
v_call: TRBV5-1
cdr3_nt: TGCGCCAGCAGCTTGGACCCAAACTATGGCTACACCTTC
cdr3_aa: CASSLDPNYGYTF

clone_size: few
d_call: TRBD1
j_call: TRBJ1-4
v_call: TRBV25-1
cdr3_nt: TGTGCCAGCAGTGTGACAGGGCAGAATGAAAAACTGTTTTTT
cdr3_aa: CASSVTGQNEKLFF

clone_size: .
d_call: TRBD1
j_call: TRBJ2-1
v_call: TRBV18
cdr3_nt: TGTGCCAGCTCACCAGGGCAGGGGGCATACAATGAGCAGTTCTTC
cdr3_aa: CASSPGQGAYNEQFF

clone_size: .
d_call: .
j_call: TRBJ1-1
v_call: TRBV2
cdr3_nt: TGTGCCAGCAGTGTCGTGGCGAACACTGAAGCTTTCTTT
cdr3_aa: CASSVVANTEAFF

clone_size: .
d_call: TRBD2
j_call: TRBJ2-7
v_call: TRBV4-3
cdr3_nt: TGCGCCAGCAGCCAAGATGGGGCTAGCGGGGGGGTAGAGCAGTACTTC
cdr3_aa: CASSQDGASGGVEQYF

clone_size: .
d_call: TRBD2
j_call: TRBJ2-2
v_call: TRBV4-2
cdr3_nt: TGTGCCAGCAGCCAAGATACCGGGACTAGCGCCCACGTTGCCGGGGAGCTGTTTTTT
cdr3_aa: CASSQDTGTSAHVAGELFF

clone_size: few
d_call: .
j_call: TRBJ1-6
v_call: TRBV7-9
cdr3_nt: TGTGCCAGCAGCTTAGGAACGGCTGGGTCACCCCTCCACTTT
cdr3_aa: CASSLGTAGSPLHF

clone_size: .
d_call: .
j_call: TRBJ2-5
v_call: TRBV5-4
cdr3_nt: TGTGCCAGCAACCCCTTGGGGAGTCGGGAGACCCAGTACTTC
cdr3_aa: CASNPLGSRETQYF

clone_size: .
d_call: TRBD1
j_call: TRBJ1-4
v_call: TRBV5-4
cdr3_nt: TGTGCCAGCAGCTTTCGACAGGGGGACGAAAAACTGTTTTTT
cdr3_aa: CASSFRQGDEKLFF

clone_size: .
d_call: .
j_call: TRBJ1-1
v_call: TRBV27
cdr3_nt: TGTGCCAGCAGTTTTCGATCCAACACTGAAGCTTTCTTT
cdr3_aa: CASSFRSNTEAFF

clone_size: .
d_call: TRBD2
j_call: TRBJ2-3
v_call: TRBV7-9
cdr3_nt: TGTGCCAGCAGCTCCTGGACTAGCGGGAGAGGTGATACGCAGTATTTT
cdr3_aa: CASSSWTSGRGDTQYF

clone_size: few
d_call: .
j_call: TRBJ2-7
v_call: TRBV11-2
cdr3_nt: TGTGCCAGCAGCTTAAGCGCAGTGTACGAGCAGTACTTC
cdr3_aa: CASSLSAVYEQYF

clone_size: .
d_call: TRBD1
j_call: TRBJ1-2
v_call: TRBV7-9
cdr3_nt: TGTGCCAGCAGCGGAGGGGACAGGGGGCAACGTGGCTACACCTTC
cdr3_aa: CASSGGDRGQRGYTF

clone_size: .
d_call: .
j_call: TRBJ1-4
v_call: TRBV5-1
cdr3_nt: TGCGCCAGCAGCTTGGGGGCCTTAGAGGGTAATGAAAAACTGTTTTTT
cdr3_aa: CASSLGALEGNEKLFF

clone_size: .
d_call: TRBD2
j_call: TRBJ2-7
v_call: TRBV6-1
cdr3_nt: TGTGCCAGCAGTGACCTTAGCGGGGGCCCTAGCTCCTACGAGCAGTACTTC
cdr3_aa: CASSDLSGGPSSYEQYF